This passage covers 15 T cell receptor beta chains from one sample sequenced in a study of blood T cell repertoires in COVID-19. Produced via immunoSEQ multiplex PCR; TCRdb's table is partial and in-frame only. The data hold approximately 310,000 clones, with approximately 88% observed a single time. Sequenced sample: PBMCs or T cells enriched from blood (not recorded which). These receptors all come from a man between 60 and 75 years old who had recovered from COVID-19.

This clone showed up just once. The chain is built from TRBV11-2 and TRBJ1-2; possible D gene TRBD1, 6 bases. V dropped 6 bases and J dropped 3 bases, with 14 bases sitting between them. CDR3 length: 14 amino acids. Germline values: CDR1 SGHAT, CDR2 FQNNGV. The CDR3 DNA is TGTGCCAGCAGACCCGGGGGGGCTGACTATGGCTACACCTTC. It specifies CASRPGGADYGYTF.

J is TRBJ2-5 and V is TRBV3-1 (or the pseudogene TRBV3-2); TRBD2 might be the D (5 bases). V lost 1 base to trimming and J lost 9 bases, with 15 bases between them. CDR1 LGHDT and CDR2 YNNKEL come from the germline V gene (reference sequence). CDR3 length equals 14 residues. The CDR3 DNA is TGTGCCAGCAGCCAAGGGAGCGGTGTTGAGGCCCAGTACTTC. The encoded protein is CASSQGSGVEAQYF.

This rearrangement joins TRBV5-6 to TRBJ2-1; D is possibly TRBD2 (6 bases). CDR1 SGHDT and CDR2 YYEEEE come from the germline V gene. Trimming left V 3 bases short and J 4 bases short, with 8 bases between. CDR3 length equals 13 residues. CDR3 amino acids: CASSWGVYNEQFF. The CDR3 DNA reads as TGTGCCAGCAGCTGGGGGGTTTACAATGAGCAGTTCTTC.

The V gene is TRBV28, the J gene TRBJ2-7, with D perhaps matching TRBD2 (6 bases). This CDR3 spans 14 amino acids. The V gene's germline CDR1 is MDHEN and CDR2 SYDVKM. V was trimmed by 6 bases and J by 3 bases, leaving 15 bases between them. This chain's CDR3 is CASRIRGINYEQYF. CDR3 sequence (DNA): TGTGCCAGCAGAATACGGGGGATTAACTACGAGCAGTACTTC.

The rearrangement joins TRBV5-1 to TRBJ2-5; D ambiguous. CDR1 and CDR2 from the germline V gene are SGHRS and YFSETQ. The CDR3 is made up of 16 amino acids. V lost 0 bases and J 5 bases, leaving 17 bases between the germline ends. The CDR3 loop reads CASSLGIMEFRETQYF. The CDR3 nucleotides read TGCGCCAGCAGCTTGGGAATTATGGAGTTTCGGGAGACCCAGTACTTC.

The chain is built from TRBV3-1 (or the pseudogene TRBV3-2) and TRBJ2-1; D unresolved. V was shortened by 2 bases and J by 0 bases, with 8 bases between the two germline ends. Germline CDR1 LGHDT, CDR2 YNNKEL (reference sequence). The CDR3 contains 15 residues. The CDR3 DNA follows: TGTGCCAGCAGCCAACGTGCGAGCTCCTACAATGAGCAGTTCTTC. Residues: CASSQRASSYNEQFF.

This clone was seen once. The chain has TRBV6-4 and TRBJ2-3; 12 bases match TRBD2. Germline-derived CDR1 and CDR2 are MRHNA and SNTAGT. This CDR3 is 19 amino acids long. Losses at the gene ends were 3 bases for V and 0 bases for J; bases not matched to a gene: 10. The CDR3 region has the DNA TGTGCCAGCAGTGAACACGGACTAGCGGGAATACTAAGCACAGATACGCAGTATTTT. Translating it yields CASSEHGLAGILSTDTQYF.

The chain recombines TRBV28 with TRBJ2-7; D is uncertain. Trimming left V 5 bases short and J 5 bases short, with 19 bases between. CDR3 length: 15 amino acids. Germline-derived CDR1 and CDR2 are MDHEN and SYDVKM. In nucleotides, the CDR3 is TGTGCCAGCAGTCCGATACAGTATTCCCTAAACGAGCAGTACTTC. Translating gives CASSPIQYSLNEQYF. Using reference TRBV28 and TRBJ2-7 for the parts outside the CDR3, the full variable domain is DVKVTQSSRYLVKRTGEKVFLECVQDMDHENMFWYRQDPGLGLRLIYFSYDVKMKEKGDIPEGYSVSREKKERFSLILESASTNQTSMYLCASSPIQYSLNEQYFGPGTRLTVT.

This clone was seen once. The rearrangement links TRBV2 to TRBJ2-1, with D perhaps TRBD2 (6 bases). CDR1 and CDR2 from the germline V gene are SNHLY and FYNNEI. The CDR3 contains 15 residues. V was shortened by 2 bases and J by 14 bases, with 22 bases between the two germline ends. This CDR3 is CASSELGGPSLIKFF. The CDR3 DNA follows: TGTGCCAGCAGTGAACTGGGAGGACCGTCACTAATTAAGTTCTTC.

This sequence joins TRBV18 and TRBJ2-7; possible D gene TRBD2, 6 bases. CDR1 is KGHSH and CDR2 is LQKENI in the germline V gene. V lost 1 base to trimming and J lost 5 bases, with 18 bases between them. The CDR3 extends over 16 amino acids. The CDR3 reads CASSPRGTSAGNEQYF. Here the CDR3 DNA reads TGTGCCAGCTCACCACGCGGGACCTCGGCGGGGAACGAGCAGTACTTC.

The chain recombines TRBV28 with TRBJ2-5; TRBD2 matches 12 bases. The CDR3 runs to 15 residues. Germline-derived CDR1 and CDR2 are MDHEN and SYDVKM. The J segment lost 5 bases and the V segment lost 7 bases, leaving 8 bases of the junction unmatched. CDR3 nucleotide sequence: TGTGCCAGCAACCGACTAGCGGGAGATCGGGAGACCCAGTACTTC. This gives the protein CASNRLAGDRETQYF.

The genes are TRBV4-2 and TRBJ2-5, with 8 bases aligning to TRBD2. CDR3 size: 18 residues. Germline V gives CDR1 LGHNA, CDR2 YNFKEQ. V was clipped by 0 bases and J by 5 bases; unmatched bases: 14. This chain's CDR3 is CASSQDLSASGRGETQYF. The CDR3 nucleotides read TGTGCCAGCAGCCAAGATCTTAGCGCTAGCGGGCGAGGCGAGACCCAGTACTTC.

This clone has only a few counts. The CDR3 protein is CASSWGTDYEQYF. The CDR3 bases are TGTGCCAGCAGTTGGGGGACAGACTACGAGCAGTACTTC. The rearrangement links TRBV12-3 or TRBV12-4 to TRBJ2-7; 7 bases fit TRBD1. V shed 4 bases and J 3 bases; nucleotides not matched to a gene: 3. This CDR3 comprises 13 residues.

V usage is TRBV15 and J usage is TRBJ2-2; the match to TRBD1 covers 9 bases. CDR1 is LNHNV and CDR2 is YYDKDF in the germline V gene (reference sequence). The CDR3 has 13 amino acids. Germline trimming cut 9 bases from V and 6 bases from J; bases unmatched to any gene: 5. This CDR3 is CATKQGAAGELFF. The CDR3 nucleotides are TGTGCCACGAAACAGGGGGCAGCCGGGGAGCTGTTTTTT.

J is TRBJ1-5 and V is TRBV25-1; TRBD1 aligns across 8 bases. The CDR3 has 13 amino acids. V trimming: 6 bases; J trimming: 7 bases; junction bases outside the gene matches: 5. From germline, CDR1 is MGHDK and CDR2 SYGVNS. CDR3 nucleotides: TGTGCCAGCAGCGGACAGGGTGGGCAGCCCCAGCATTTT. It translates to CASSGQGGQPQHF.